The 26 T cell receptor beta chains below all came from one sample that was sequenced in a study of shared clonotypes between healthy human individuals. This table comes from immunoSEQ multiplex PCR, and its TCRdb copy is limited to in-frame clones, with some not included. This sample has some 1,100,000 clones, with around three quarters found just once. What was sequenced was memory CD4+ T cells from PBMCs. Subset indicated: CD45RA-negative fraction. The origin of the receptors is a man younger than 30 in good health. Some clones in this sample may be carry-over from other donors' samples.

This rearrangement joins TRBV28 to TRBJ1-2, with TRBD1 matching over 11 bases. This CDR3 has 17 amino acids. Germline-derived CDR1 and CDR2 are MDHEN and SYDVKM. With V trimmed by 6 bases and J by 3 bases, 12 bases remained unmatched. CDR3 amino acids: CASRPYRRTGGHYGYTF. CDR3 nucleotides: TGTGCCAGCAGGCCTTACCGCCGGACAGGGGGCCACTATGGCTACACCTTC.

V gene TRBV4-1 combines with J gene TRBJ2-2; 10 bases agree with TRBD1. The CDR3 sequence is 15 residues long. Germline V lookup: CDR1 MGHRA, CDR2 YSYEKL. Trimming at V came to 4 bases and at J to 4 bases, leaving 3 bases not matched to a gene. DNA for the CDR3: TGCGCCAGCAGCCCAGGGACAGGGGTCACCGGGGAGCTGTTTTTT. Translating gives CASSPGTGVTGELFF.

The V call is TRBV5-1, the J call TRBJ1-2; D gene ambiguous. CDR3 length: 17 amino acids. From germline, CDR1 is SGHRS and CDR2 YFSETQ. Deletions cut 0 bases from V and 0 bases from J, with 15 bases between. CDR3 DNA sequence: TGCGCCAGCAGCTTGGAGTCCCCCGTAAGGGCTAACTATGGCTACACCTTC. Its translation: CASSLESPVRANYGYTF.

The J gene is TRBJ2-3, the V gene TRBV7-6; D is unclear. V lost 5 bases and J 4 bases, leaving 13 bases between the germline ends. Germline V lookup: CDR1 SGHVS, CDR2 FNYEAQ. The CDR3 sequence is 14 residues long. The CDR3 coding sequence is TGTGCCAGCAGCCAGGACCTGCATCCAGATACGCAGTATTTT. Residues: CASSQDLHPDTQYF.

The J gene is TRBJ2-1, the V gene TRBV6-1; the D gene is possibly TRBD2 (5 bases). Germline V CDR1 and CDR2: MNHNS, SASEGT. The CDR3 length is 12 residues. Trimming stripped 7 bases from V and 6 bases from J, with 10 bases between. This chain's CDR3 is CASTPGVNEQFF. The CDR3 DNA reads as TGTGCCAGCACTCCCGGGGTCAATGAGCAGTTCTTC.

This clone has only a few counts. CDR3 region: CASSSYGQGNNEKLFF. CDR3 DNA: TGTGCCAGCAGTTCATACGGACAGGGGAATAATGAAAAACTGTTTTTT. The chain has TRBV28 and TRBJ1-4; 9 bases are a match to TRBD1. This CDR3 region has 16 residues. CDR1 MDHEN and CDR2 SYDVKM come from the germline V gene. The junction had 7 bases not matched to a gene; V was cut back by 4 bases and J by 4 bases. The complete variable domain, with remaining parts taken from reference TRBV28 and TRBJ1-4, reads DVKVTQSSRYLVKRTGEKVFLECVQDMDHENMFWYRQDPGLGLRLIYFSYDVKMKEKGDIPEGYSVSREKKERFSLILESASTNQTSMYLCASSSYGQGNNEKLFFGSGTQLSVL.

This chain uses TRBV7-2 with TRBJ2-3, with D possibly matching TRBD2 (6 bases). This CDR3 is built from 15 residues. V lost 5 bases and J 0 bases, leaving 12 bases between the germline ends. Germline lookup yields CDR1 SGHTA and CDR2 FQGNSA. The CDR3 DNA reads TGTGCCAGCAGCGGGCGGGACCGCAGCACAGATACGCAGTATTTT. Protein: CASSGRDRSTDTQYF.

This chain uses TRBV7-6 with TRBJ1-5, with 9 nucleotides matching TRBD1. J was trimmed by 1 base and V by 5 bases; bases with no gene match: 6. This CDR3 is built from 16 residues. Germline V gives CDR1 SGHVS, CDR2 FNYEAQ. CDR3 sequence (DNA): TGTGCCAGCAGCCTAGGACAGGGGAGGAGCAATCAGCCCCAGCATTTT. Translating it yields CASSLGQGRSNQPQHF.

DNA of the CDR3: TGTGCCAGCAGCGCGTTTACAGGGAGGGATGAAAAACTGTTTTTT. The encoded protein is CASSAFTGRDEKLFF. The chain links TRBV2 to TRBJ1-4, with a weak D call TRBD1 (6 bases). The germline CDR1 and CDR2 sequences are SNHLY and FYNNEI. V dropped 6 bases and J dropped 6 bases, with 17 bases sitting between them. The CDR3 has 15 residues.

J is TRBJ2-1 and V is TRBV9; 12 bases agree with TRBD2. This CDR3 contains 16 residues. V shed 4 bases and J 7 bases; nucleotides not matched to a gene: 9. The germline V gene encodes CDR1 SGDLS and CDR2 YYNGEE. CDR3 nucleotides: TGTGCCAGCAGCACCACCGGGACTAGCGGGTGGAATGAGCAGTTCTTC. Encoded protein: CASSTTGTSGWNEQFF.

The chain uses TRBV7-8 and TRBJ1-5; 7 bases are shared with TRBD1. This CDR3 region has 13 residues. The trim removed 5 bases at V and 8 bases at J, leaving 6 bases unmatched. Germline CDR1 and CDR2: SGHVS and FQNEAQ. The CDR3 region is CASSREGAEPQHF. DNA for the CDR3: TGTGCCAGCAGCCGGGAGGGGGCCGAGCCCCAGCATTTT.

The rearrangement joins TRBV25-1 to TRBJ2-7; a possible D gene is TRBD1 (7 bases). V lost 1 base to trimming and J lost 3 bases, with 13 bases between them. CDR3 length: 15 amino acids. Germline V gene sequence: CDR1 MGHDK, CDR2 SYGVNS. The CDR3 nucleotides read TGTGCCAGCAGTGAATTCGGGGGACAGAGCTACGAGCAGTACTTC. It specifies CASSEFGGQSYEQYF.

This chain joins TRBV10-3 and TRBJ2-2; 7 bases match TRBD1. The CDR3 loop spans 14 amino acids. CDR1 ENHRY and CDR2 SYGVKD come from the germline V gene. V shed 4 bases and J 4 bases; nucleotides not matched to a gene: 3. The CDR3 reads CAISAAGGTGELFF. DNA for the CDR3: TGTGCCATCAGTGCGGCAGGGGGCACCGGGGAGCTGTTTTTT.

This chain joins TRBV9 and TRBJ2-7; D is possibly TRBD2 (6 bases). Trimming stripped 2 bases from V and 6 bases from J, with 21 bases between. Germline V gene lookup returns CDR1 SGDLS and CDR2 YYNGEE. CDR3 length: 16 amino acids. The CDR3 DNA follows: TGTGCCAGCAGCGTCGGAAGTTTGCGGGGCCTCGGCGAGCAGTACTTC. Encoded protein: CASSVGSLRGLGEQYF.

The chain carries TRBV29-1 and TRBJ1-2; 7 nucleotides align to TRBD1. J lost 0 bases, V lost 5 bases, and 6 bases had no gene match. Germline V lookup: CDR1 SQVTM, CDR2 ANQGSEA. The CDR3 is made up of 14 amino acids. CDR3 residues: CSVLGGQSNYGYTF. In DNA, the CDR3 is TGCAGCGTTTTGGGGGGACAGTCTAACTATGGCTACACCTTC.

This clone was counted a single time. V and J are TRBV29-1 and TRBJ1-5; possible D gene TRBD1, 5 bases. Germline-derived CDR1 and CDR2 are SQVTM and ANQGSEA. V lost 7 bases and J lost 6, with 16 bases in between. CDR3 length equals 13 residues. As DNA, the CDR3 is TGCAGCGCCGATACAGGCCTGGGTCAGCCCCAGCATTTT. Its translation is CSADTGLGQPQHF.

The J gene is TRBJ2-7, the V gene TRBV7-2; 12 bases are a match to TRBD1. The V segment lost 5 bases and the J segment 2 bases; nucleotides outside the gene matches: 7. Germline V CDR1 and CDR2: SGHTA, FQGNSA. CDR3 size: 16 residues. The CDR3 is CASSTRGQGAPYEQYF. CDR3 sequence (DNA): TGTGCCAGCAGCACCCGGGGACAGGGGGCTCCCTACGAGCAGTACTTC.

V usage is TRBV4-2 and J usage is TRBJ2-7; 8 positions match TRBD2. Germline CDR1 LGHNA, CDR2 YNFKEQ. This CDR3 is built from 15 residues. J lost 2 bases, V lost 1 base, and 4 bases had no gene match. CDR3 in amino acids: CASSQAGGETYEQYF. DNA of the CDR3: TGTGCCAGCAGCCAAGCGGGGGGGGAAACCTACGAGCAGTACTTC.

This rearrangement joins TRBV27 to TRBJ1-5; D might be TRBD1 (5 bases). The V and J ends lost 3 bases and 1 base respectively, with 10 bases between them. CDR3 length: 15 amino acids. In germline, CDR1 is MNHEY, CDR2 SMNVEV (reference sequence). CDR3 bases: TGTGCCAGCAGTTTGAAGGGGTTCAGCAATCAGCCCCAGCATTTT. Protein product: CASSLKGFSNQPQHF.

The chain employs TRBV27 and TRBJ2-3, with 8 bases fitting TRBD2. Trimming cost V 5 bases and J 3 bases; bases outside gene matches: 10. The CDR3 totals 16 residues. Germline-derived CDR1 and CDR2 are MNHEY and SMNVEV (reference sequence). The CDR3 nucleotides read TGTGCCAGCAGTCTCCTGGAGCGGGAGATAACAGATACGCAGTATTTT. Residues: CASSLLEREITDTQYF.

The gene calls are TRBV28 and TRBJ2-7, with unresolved D. Germline CDR1 reads MDHEN; CDR2 reads SYDVKM. Trimming took off 6 bases at V and 2 bases at J, with 14 bases between the two ends. The CDR3 is 14 amino acids. In nucleotides, the CDR3 is TGTGCCAGCAGCCTCGAACCTACCGCCTACGAGCAGTACTTC. This gives the protein CASSLEPTAYEQYF.

This clone was found once. The J gene is TRBJ2-3, the V gene TRBV9; TRBD2 agrees at 12 bases. Germline V gene lookup returns CDR1 SGDLS and CDR2 YYNGEE. The CDR3 is 20 amino acids. V shed 5 bases, J shed 1 base, and the junction held 17 bases outside the gene matches. The CDR3 bases are TGTGCCAGCAGTGCCTACCCGGGGCTAGCGGGAGGGTATGGCACAGATACGCAGTATTTT. Translated, it gives CASSAYPGLAGGYGTDTQYF.

The chain is built from TRBV28 and TRBJ2-1, with 7 bases aligning to TRBD1. Germline lookup yields CDR1 MDHEN and CDR2 SYDVKM. V was clipped by 5 bases and J by 5 bases; unmatched bases: 9. This CDR3 comprises 15 residues. The CDR3: CASSPGTEPHNEQFF. In DNA, the CDR3 is TGTGCCAGCAGTCCCGGGACAGAGCCTCACAATGAGCAGTTCTTC.

The chain couples TRBV2 to TRBJ1-5; D is undetermined. The CDR3 is 14 amino acids. V shed 4 bases and J shed 0 bases, with 7 bases lying between them. Germline V CDR1 and CDR2: SNHLY, FYNNEI. CDR3: CASSGTVSNQPQHF. Written as DNA, the CDR3 is TGTGCCAGCAGTGGGACGGTTAGCAATCAGCCCCAGCATTTT.

This clone was recorded once. Other nucleotide sequences from this sample produce the same CDR3. The chain employs TRBV10-3 and TRBJ2-5; 7 bases map to TRBD2. J lost 5 bases, V lost 10 bases, and 7 bases had no gene match. The germline V gene has CDR1 ENHRY and CDR2 SYGVKD. The CDR3 runs to 12 residues. CDR3 DNA: TGTGCCACCTCTCGGGGGGAGGAGACCCAGTACTTC. This sequence encodes CATSRGEETQYF.

V gene TRBV18 combines with J gene TRBJ2-4; TRBD1 matches at 8 bases. Germline CDR1 and CDR2: KGHSH and LQKENI. The ends lost 2 bases at V and 0 bases at J; junction bases unmatched: 6. The CDR3 extends over 17 amino acids. The CDR3 sequence is CASSPDRGRIAKNIQYF. CDR3 nucleotide sequence: TGTGCCAGCTCACCAGACAGGGGCCGGATAGCCAAAAACATTCAGTACTTC.